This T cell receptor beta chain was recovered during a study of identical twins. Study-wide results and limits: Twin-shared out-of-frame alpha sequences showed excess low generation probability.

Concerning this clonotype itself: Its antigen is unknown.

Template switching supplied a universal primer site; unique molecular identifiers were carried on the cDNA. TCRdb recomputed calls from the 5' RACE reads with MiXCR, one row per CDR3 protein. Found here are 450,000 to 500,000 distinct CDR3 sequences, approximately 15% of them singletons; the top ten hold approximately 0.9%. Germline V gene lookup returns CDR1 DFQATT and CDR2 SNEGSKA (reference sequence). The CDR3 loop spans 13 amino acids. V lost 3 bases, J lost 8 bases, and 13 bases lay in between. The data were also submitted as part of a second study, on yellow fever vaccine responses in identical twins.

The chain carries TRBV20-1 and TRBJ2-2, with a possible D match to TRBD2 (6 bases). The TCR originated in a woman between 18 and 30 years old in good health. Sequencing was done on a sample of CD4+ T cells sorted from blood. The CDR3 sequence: CSARSGVGGELFF. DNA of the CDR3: TGCAGTGCTAGGTCGGGGGTTGGAGGGGAGCTGTTTTTT.